The source of this T cell receptor (beta chain) is a study of T-cell memory formation after mild COVID-19. Regarding the study as a whole: Later expanders leaned toward CD4+, whereas clones contracting from day 15 to 85 were balanced CD4/CD8.

TCR alpha and TCR beta cDNA libraries carrying sample barcodes and UMIs were produced by 5'RACE using constant-segment primers. In TCRdb, the 5' RACE reads were re-called with MiXCR into one record per CDR3 protein. The sample lists about 290,000 distinct CDR3 sequences; 15% were seen once. The CDR3 spans 15 residues. Unmatched junction bases numbered 8, after V lost 4 bases and J lost 4 bases. Germline CDR1 is WNHNN and CDR2 is SYGVQD (reference sequence). This clonotype was counted only a few times. Its specificity is unknown. The chain recombines TRBV10-1 with TRBJ1-1; 8 bases match TRBD1. The origin of this receptor is a man between 18 and 29 years old who had mild COVID-19 (a few samples of this study predate the infection). Cell type and time point are not known. The sample was PBMCs or a T cell subset sorted from them (not recorded which). In DNA form, the CDR3 reads TGCGCCAGCAGTGGGACAGGGAAGGGGATCACTGAAGCTTTCTTT. It translates to CASSGTGKGITEAFF.